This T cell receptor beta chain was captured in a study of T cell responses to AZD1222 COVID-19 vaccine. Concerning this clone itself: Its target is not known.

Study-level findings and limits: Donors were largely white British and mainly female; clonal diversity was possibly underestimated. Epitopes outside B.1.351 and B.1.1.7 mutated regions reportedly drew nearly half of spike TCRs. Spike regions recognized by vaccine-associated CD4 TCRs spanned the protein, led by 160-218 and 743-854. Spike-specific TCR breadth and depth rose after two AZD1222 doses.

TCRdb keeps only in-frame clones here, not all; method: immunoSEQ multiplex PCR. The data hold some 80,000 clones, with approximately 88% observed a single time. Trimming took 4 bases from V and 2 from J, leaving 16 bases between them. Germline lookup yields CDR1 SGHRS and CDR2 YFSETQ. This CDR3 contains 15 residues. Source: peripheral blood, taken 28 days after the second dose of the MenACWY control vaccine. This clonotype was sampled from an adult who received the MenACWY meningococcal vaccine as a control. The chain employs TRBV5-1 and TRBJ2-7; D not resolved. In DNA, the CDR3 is TGCGCCAGCAGCGGTGGGAACAGTGCAGCCTACGAGCAGTACTTC. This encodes CASSGGNSAAYEQYF.